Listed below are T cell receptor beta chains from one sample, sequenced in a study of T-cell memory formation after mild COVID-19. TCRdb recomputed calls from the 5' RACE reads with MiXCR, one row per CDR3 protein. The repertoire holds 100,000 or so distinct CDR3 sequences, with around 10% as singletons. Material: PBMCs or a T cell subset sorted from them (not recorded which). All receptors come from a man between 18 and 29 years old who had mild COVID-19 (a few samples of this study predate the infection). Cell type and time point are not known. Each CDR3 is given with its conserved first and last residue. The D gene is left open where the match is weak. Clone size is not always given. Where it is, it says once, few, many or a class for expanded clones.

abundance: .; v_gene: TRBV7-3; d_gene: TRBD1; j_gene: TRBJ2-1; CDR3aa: CASSEDRGGFNEQFF; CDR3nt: TGTGCCAGCAGCGAGGACAGGGGAGGATTCAATGAGCAGTTCTTC
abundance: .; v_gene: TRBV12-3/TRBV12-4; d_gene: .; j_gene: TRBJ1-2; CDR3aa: CASSLVGIYGYTF; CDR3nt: TGTGCCAGCAGTTTAGTAGGGATCTATGGCTACACCTTC
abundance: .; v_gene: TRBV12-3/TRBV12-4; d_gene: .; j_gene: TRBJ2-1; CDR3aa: CASSFAGKAGNEQFF; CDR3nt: TGTGCCAGCAGTTTCGCAGGGAAGGCCGGCAATGAGCAGTTCTTC
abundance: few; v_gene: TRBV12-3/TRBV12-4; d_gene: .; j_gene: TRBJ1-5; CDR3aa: CASTPDVRGPQHF; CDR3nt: TGTGCCAGCACCCCGGATGTCAGGGGGCCCCAGCATTTT
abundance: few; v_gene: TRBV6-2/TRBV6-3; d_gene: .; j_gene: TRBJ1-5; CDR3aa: CASSYGSYSNQPQHF; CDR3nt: TGTGCCAGCAGTTACGGGTCTTATAGCAATCAGCCCCAGCATTTT
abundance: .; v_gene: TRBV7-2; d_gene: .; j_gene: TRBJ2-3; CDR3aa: CASSYLPGITDTQYF; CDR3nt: TGTGCCAGCAGCTATCTCCCCGGGATCACAGATACGCAGTATTTT
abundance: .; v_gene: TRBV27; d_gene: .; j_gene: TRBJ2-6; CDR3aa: CASSPIGGGRLTGANVLTF; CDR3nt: TGTGCCAGCAGCCCCATCGGAGGGGGCAGGCTTACTGGGGCCAACGTCCTGACTTTC
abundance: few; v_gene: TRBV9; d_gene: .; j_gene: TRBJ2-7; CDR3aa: CASSVYNGYEQYF; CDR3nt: TGTGCCAGCAGCGTATACAATGGCTACGAGCAGTACTTC
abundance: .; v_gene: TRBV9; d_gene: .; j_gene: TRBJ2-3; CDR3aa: CASSLDGAFGDTQYF; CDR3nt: TGTGCCAGCAGCCTCGACGGGGCCTTTGGGGATACGCAGTATTTT
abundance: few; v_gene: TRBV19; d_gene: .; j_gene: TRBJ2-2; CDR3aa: CASSFTRGTPLTGELFF; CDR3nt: TGTGCCAGTAGTTTTACCCGAGGGACACCTCTCACCGGGGAGCTGTTTTTT
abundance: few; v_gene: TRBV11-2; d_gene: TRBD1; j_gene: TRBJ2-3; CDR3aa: CASSYTGGTDTQYF; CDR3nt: TGTGCCAGCAGCTACACAGGGGGCACAGATACGCAGTATTTT
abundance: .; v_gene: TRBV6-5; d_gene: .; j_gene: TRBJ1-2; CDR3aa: CASSYSGRGSGYTF; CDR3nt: TGTGCCAGCAGTTACTCGGGTCGCGGGTCCGGCTACACCTTC
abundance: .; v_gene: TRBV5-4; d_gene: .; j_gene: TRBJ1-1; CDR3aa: CASRPGTSREGRTEAFF; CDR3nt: TGTGCCAGCAGGCCTGGGACATCCAGAGAGGGGCGAACTGAAGCTTTCTTT
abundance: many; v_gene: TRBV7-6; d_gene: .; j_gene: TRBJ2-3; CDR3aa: CASSLYGVTDTQYF; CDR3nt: TGTGCCAGCAGCCTGTACGGGGTCACAGATACGCAGTATTTT
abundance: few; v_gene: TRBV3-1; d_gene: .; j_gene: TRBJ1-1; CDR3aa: CASSQVTGLGEAFF; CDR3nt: TGTGCCAGCAGCCAAGTCACAGGGCTCGGTGAAGCTTTCTTT
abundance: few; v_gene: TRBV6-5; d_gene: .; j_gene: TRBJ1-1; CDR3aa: CASSYDPEGNTEAFF; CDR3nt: TGTGCCAGCAGTTACGACCCCGAGGGGAACACTGAAGCTTTCTTT
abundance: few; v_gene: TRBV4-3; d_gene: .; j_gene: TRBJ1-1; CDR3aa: CASSQPGGAEAFF; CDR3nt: TGCGCCAGCAGCCAACCCGGGGGTGCCGAAGCTTTCTTT
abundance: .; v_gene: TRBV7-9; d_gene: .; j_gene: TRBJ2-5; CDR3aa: CASSPQSSGTQYF; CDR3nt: TGTGCCAGCAGCCCTCAGTCTTCGGGGACCCAGTACTTC
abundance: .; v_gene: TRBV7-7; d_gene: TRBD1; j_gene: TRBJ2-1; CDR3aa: CASSLGGQGNEQFF; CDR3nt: TGTGCCAGCAGCTTGGGGGGACAGGGCAATGAGCAGTTCTTC
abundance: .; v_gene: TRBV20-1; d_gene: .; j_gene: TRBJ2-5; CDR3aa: CSARFRKETQYF; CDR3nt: TGCAGTGCTAGATTCCGAAAAGAGACCCAGTACTTC
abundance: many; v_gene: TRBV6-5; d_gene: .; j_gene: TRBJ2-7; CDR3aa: CASSYLGSDEQYF; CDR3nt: TGTGCCAGCAGTTACTTGGGTTCCGACGAGCAGTACTTC
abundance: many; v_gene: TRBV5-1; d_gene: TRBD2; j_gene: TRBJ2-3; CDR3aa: CASSSSTSGGPDTQYF; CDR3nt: TGCGCCAGCAGCTCCTCTACTAGCGGGGGGCCTGATACGCAGTATTTT
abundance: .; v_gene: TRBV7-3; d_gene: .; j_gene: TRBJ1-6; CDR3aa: CASSLIGGNSPLHF; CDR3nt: TGTGCCAGCAGCTTAATCGGGGGAAATTCACCCCTCCACTTT
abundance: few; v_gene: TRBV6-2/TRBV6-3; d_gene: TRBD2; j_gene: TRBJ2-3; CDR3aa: CASTPTSGGTDTQYF; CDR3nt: TGTGCCAGCACCCCTACTAGCGGGGGGACAGATACGCAGTATTTT
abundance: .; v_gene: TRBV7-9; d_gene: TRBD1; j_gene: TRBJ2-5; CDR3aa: CASSSRGPEETQYF; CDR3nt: TGTGCCAGCAGCTCCAGGGGGCCAGAAGAGACCCAGTACTTC
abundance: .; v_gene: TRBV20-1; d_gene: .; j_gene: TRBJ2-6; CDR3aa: CSARDASAILANVLTF; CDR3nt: TGCAGTGCTAGAGATGCCAGTGCTATCTTGGCCAACGTCCTGACTTTC
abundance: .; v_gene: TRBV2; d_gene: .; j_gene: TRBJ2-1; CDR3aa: CASSRDGNNEQFF; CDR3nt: TGTGCCAGCAGTCGGGACGGGAACAATGAGCAGTTCTTC
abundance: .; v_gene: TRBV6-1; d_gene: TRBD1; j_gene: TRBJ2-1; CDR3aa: CASRWGQGEGFF; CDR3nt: TGTGCCAGCAGATGGGGACAGGGCGAGGGGTTCTTC
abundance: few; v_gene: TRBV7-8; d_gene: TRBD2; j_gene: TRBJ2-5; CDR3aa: CASSAPSGQETQYF; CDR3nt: TGTGCCAGCAGCGCCCCTAGCGGGCAAGAGACCCAGTACTTC
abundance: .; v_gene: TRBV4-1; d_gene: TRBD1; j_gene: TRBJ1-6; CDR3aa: CASSQTKQGSPLHF; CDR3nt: TGCGCCAGCAGCCAGACCAAACAGGGGTCACCCCTCCACTTT
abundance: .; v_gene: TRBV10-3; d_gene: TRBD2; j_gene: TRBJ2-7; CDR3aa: CAISDRMLAGGTYEQYF; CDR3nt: TGTGCCATCAGTGATCGAATGCTAGCGGGGGGAACGTACGAGCAGTACTTC
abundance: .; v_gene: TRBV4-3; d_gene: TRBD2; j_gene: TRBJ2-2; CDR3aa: CASSQDRGGPNAGELFF; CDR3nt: TGCGCCAGCAGCCAAGATCGCGGGGGGCCTAATGCCGGGGAGCTGTTTTTT
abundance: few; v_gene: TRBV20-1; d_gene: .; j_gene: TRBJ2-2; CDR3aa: CSASSFTTGELFF; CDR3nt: TGCAGTGCTAGTTCGTTTACCACCGGGGAGCTGTTTTTT
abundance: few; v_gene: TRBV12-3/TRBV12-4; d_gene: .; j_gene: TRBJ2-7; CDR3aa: CASSPRGLSYEQYF; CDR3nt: TGTGCCAGCAGTCCCAGAGGACTGTCCTACGAGCAGTACTTC
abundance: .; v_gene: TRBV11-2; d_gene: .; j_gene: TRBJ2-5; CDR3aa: CASSPVEGLGETQYF; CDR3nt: TGTGCCAGCAGCCCGGTGGAGGGGTTAGGAGAGACCCAGTACTTC
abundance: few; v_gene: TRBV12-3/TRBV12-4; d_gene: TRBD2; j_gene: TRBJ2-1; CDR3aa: CASRLAGTYNEQFF; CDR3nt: TGTGCCAGTAGACTAGCGGGGACCTACAATGAGCAGTTCTTC
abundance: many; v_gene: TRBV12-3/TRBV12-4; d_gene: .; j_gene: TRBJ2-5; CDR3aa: CASSPHERLASEETQYF; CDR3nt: TGTGCCAGCAGTCCCCACGAAAGGCTAGCATCGGAAGAGACCCAGTACTTC
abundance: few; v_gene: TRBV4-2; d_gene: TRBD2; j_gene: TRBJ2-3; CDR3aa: CASSQDVLAGGPDTQYF; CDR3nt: TGTGCCAGCAGCCAAGATGTTCTAGCGGGGGGGCCAGATACGCAGTATTTT